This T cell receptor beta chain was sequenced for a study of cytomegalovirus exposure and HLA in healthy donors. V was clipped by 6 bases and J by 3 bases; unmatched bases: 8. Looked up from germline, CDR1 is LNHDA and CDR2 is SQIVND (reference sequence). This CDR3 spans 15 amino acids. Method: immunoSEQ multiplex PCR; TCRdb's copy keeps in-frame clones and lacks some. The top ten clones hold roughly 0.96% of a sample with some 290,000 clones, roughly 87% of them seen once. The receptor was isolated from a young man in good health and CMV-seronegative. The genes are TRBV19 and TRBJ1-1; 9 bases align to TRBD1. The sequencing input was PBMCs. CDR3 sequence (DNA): TGTGCCAGTAGGGGACAGGGTGGGAGATACACTGAAGCTTTCTTT. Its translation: CASRGQGGRYTEAFF.